The next 16 T cell receptor beta chains were all read from a single sample in a study of Ad26.COV2.S vaccination and SARS-CoV-2 variants (dated by TCRdb to 2020 to 2023). In the paper's terms, the treatment or condition label means: over 15 received Ad26.COV2.S at low or high dose, single or two shots; about 5 received placebo; per-sample allocation not given. For vaccine and placebo recipients, the sequenced repertoires came from samples collected on day 63 after the first injection. Library preparation used the immunoSEQ multiplex PCR assay. TCRdb obtained this table from immuneACCESS and retained in-frame rearrangements with V and J assigned. These tables miss some clones; where compared with another copy, unresolved V genes account for less than half of the shortfall, and the remainder is unexplained. Across this sample there are about 400,000 clones, with 83% seen only once. The ten most abundant clones make up nearly 7.5% of the sample.

The source material was peripheral blood, sampled in a trial of Ad26.COV2.S vaccine versus placebo. The source of these receptors is a person aged 18-65 years who received the Ad26.COV2.S COVID-19 vaccine or a placebo.

This clone was picked up one time. J is TRBJ2-7 and V is TRBV3-1 (or the pseudogene TRBV3-2); a possible D gene is TRBD1 (6 bases). The germline V gene encodes CDR1 LGHDT and CDR2 YNNKEL (reference sequence). The CDR3 loop spans 12 amino acids. Trimming took off 5 bases at V and 6 bases at J, with 11 bases between the two ends. The DNA for the CDR3 is TGTGCCAGCAGCTTAAGACAGGTCGAGCAGTACTTC. Amino acid sequence: CASSLRQVEQYF.

The chain couples TRBV11-2 to TRBJ2-7; 8 nucleotides match TRBD1. The V gene end was trimmed by 3 bases and the J gene end by 1 base; junction bases not matched to a gene: 8. Germline V gene data show CDR1 as SGHAT and CDR2 as FQNNGV. The CDR3 extends over 16 amino acids. The chain's CDR3 is CASSFSTGEGSYEQYF. The DNA of the CDR3 is TGTGCCAGCAGCTTTTCGACAGGGGAAGGATCCTACGAGCAGTACTTC.

CDR3 DNA sequence: TGTGCCAGCAGAGAGACAGGAGGACCCGCCGAGCAGTACTTC. It yields the protein CASRETGGPAEQYF. V gene TRBV7-2 combines with J gene TRBJ2-7; D perhaps matches TRBD1 (6 bases). Germline lookup yields CDR1 SGHTA and CDR2 FQGNSA. The CDR3 length is 14 residues. V shed 6 bases and J shed 6 bases, with 18 bases lying between them.

V is TRBV15 and J is TRBJ2-4; 7 bases map to TRBD2. CDR3 length equals 17 residues. V lost 0 bases and J lost 7; bases outside the gene matches: 12. Germline CDR1 LNHNV, CDR2 YYDKDF (reference sequence). The CDR3 loop is CATSRDPPSGIGNIQYF. Written as DNA, the CDR3 is TGTGCCACCAGCAGAGATCCGCCTAGCGGTATTGGGAACATTCAGTACTTC.

This chain joins TRBV10-3 and TRBJ2-3; possibly TRBD1 for D (5 bases). V lost 3 bases and J lost 3, with 16 bases in between. The V gene's germline CDR1 is ENHRY and CDR2 SYGVKD. The CDR3 loop spans 16 amino acids. Written as DNA, the CDR3 is TGTGCCATCAGTGAAGGGTGGGTAGCAGGGACAGATACGCAGTATTTT. Translated: CAISEGWVAGTDTQYF.

The chain uses TRBV4-1 and TRBJ1-1, with 7 nucleotides matching TRBD1. Unmatched junction bases numbered 9, after V lost 4 bases and J lost 1 base. This CDR3 has 16 residues. Germline CDR1 is MGHRA and CDR2 is YSYEKL. CDR3 in DNA: TGCGCCAGCAGCCGACGGACAGGTACGAAGAACACTGAAGCTTTCTTT. Its translation: CASSRRTGTKNTEAFF.

The V and J genes are TRBV5-1 and TRBJ1-6; D is unclear. Germline-derived CDR1 and CDR2 are SGHRS and YFSETQ. V was shortened by 1 base and J by 9 bases, with 11 bases between the two germline ends. The CDR3 is made up of 14 amino acids. CDR3 sequence: CASSLSPQPSPLHF. For the CDR3, the DNA is TGCGCCAGCAGCTTGTCACCGCAGCCTTCACCCCTCCACTTT. The variable domain in full, with the rest retrieved from reference TRBV5-1 and TRBJ1-6, is KAGVTQTPRYLIKTRGQQVTLSCSPISGHRSVSWYQQTPGQGLQFLFEYFSETQRNKGNFPGRFSGRQFSNSRSEMNVSTLELGDSALYLCASSLSPQPSPLHFGNGTRLTVT.

This clone is a singleton in its sample. The chain recombines TRBV27 with TRBJ1-1; perhaps TRBD1 as D (6 bases). The V end lost 3 bases, the J end lost 10 bases, and 21 bases lay between the germline ends. Per germline, CDR1 MNHEY and CDR2 SMNVEV (reference sequence). The CDR3 loop spans 15 amino acids. The CDR3 bases are TGTGCCAGCAGTTTTTATAGCGAAGGGGGGGCCGCAGCTTTCTTT. Residues: CASSFYSEGGAAAFF.

The genes are TRBV5-1 and TRBJ1-3, with D unresolved. CDR1 and CDR2 from the germline V gene are SGHRS and YFSETQ. The V end lost 0 bases, the J end lost 0 bases, and 7 bases lay between the germline ends. This CDR3 is 15 amino acids long. The CDR3 region is CASSLGTSSGNTIYF. In DNA form, the CDR3 reads TGCGCCAGCAGCTTGGGTACAAGCTCTGGAAACACCATATATTTT. The full variable domain, rest sourced from reference TRBV5-1 and TRBJ1-3, is KAGVTQTPRYLIKTRGQQVTLSCSPISGHRSVSWYQQTPGQGLQFLFEYFSETQRNKGNFPGRFSGRQFSNSRSEMNVSTLELGDSALYLCASSLGTSSGNTIYFGEGSWLTVV.

V gene TRBV5-1 combines with J gene TRBJ2-7, with D perhaps matching TRBD1 (6 bases). Germline-derived CDR1 and CDR2 are SGHRS and YFSETQ. The CDR3 totals 15 residues. Trimming cost V 0 bases and J 5 bases, with 15 bases left between them. The DNA for the CDR3 is TGCGCCAGCAGCTTGGGAGGGCTCAGGGGTAACGAGCAGTACTTC. Its protein product is CASSLGGLRGNEQYF.

The CDR3 spells CASSAPILTGGANTEAFF. In nucleotides, the CDR3 is TGTGCCAGCAGCGCCCCGATTCTTACAGGGGGCGCGAACACTGAAGCTTTCTTT. V and J are TRBV9 and TRBJ1-1; 9 positions agree with TRBD1. Germline values: CDR1 SGDLS, CDR2 YYNGEE. J gave up 1 base and V 3 bases, and 13 bases lay outside the gene matches. This CDR3 comprises 18 residues.

The chain links TRBV13 to TRBJ2-7, with D possibly matching TRBD1 (6 bases). The germline V gene encodes CDR1 PRHDT and CDR2 FYEKMQ (reference sequence). Trimming shortened V by 5 bases and J by 0 bases, and 11 bases separated the two germline ends. The CDR3 is 14 residues long. CDR3 in amino acids: CASSELQGSYEQYF. The DNA for the CDR3 is TGTGCCAGCAGCGAGTTACAGGGCTCCTACGAGCAGTACTTC.

In its sample, this clone was seen a few times. Distinct nucleotide sequences in the sample also encode this CDR3. The V gene is TRBV24-1, the J gene TRBJ2-7; no firm D call. Deletions cut 2 bases from V and 4 bases from J, with 2 bases between. Germline CDR1 and CDR2: KGHDR and SFDVKD. The CDR3 is 11 amino acids. The CDR3 DNA reads as TGTGCCACCAGTGATTCGTACGAGCAGTACTTC. Encoded protein: CATSDSYEQYF.

In its sample, this clone was seen once. This rearrangement joins TRBV4-1 to TRBJ2-7; no reliable D call. V lost 1 base, J lost 2 bases, and 9 bases lay in between. Germline V CDR1 and CDR2: MGHRA, YSYEKL. The CDR3 runs 14 residues. CDR3 nucleotides: TGCGCCAGCAGCCAAGTCCCTAAGGCCTACGAGCAGTACTTC. As protein: CASSQVPKAYEQYF.

This sequence joins TRBV9 and TRBJ2-1; 15 positions agree with TRBD2. Trimming cost V 0 bases and J 9 bases; bases outside gene matches: 19. This CDR3 has 21 amino acids. CDR1 is SGDLS and CDR2 is YYNGEE in the germline V gene. DNA for the CDR3: TGTGCCAGCAGCGTAGTGGACAGGGGGCCTGGACTAGCGGGAGGGCCTCGTGAGCAGTTCTTC. It encodes CASSVVDRGPGLAGGPREQFF.

V is TRBV4-2 and J is TRBJ2-7; 9 bases are shared with TRBD2. The CDR3 is 14 residues long. Germline CDR1 is LGHNA and CDR2 is YNFKEQ. The junction had 7 bases not matched to a gene; V was cut back by 6 bases and J by 4 bases. Written as DNA, the CDR3 is TGTGCCAGCAGGAGTAGCGGGAGAGGATACGAGCAGTACTTC. It translates to CASRSSGRGYEQYF.